Following are 5 T cell receptor beta chains from one sample sequenced in a study of regulatory T cells in long-lasting Graves disease. iRepertoire HTBI primers and Arm-PCR of CDR3 regions built TCR beta libraries. A single record per CDR3 protein comes from TCRdb applying MiXCR to the multiplex PCR reads. In the table there are almost 350,000 distinct CDR3 sequences, roughly a fifth of which are singletons. Described time point: persistent/refractory GD, antithyroid drugs over 5 years with positive TRAb. RNA extracted from PBMCs served as the sequencing template. This specimen was peripheral blood mononuclear cells (PBMCs), taken when the disease was refractory, from a patient treated with antithyroid drugs. These TCRs come from a female donor with Graves disease.

This clonotype was counted a few times. This chain links TRBV28 with TRBJ1-5, with a weak D call TRBD1 (5 bases). In germline, CDR1 is MDHEN, CDR2 SYDVKM. V lost 3 bases and J 0 bases, leaving 12 bases between the germline ends. The CDR3 runs to 16 residues. The CDR3 coding sequence is TGTGCCAGCAGTTTGGGGGAGGGGATTAGCAATCAGCCCCAGCATTTT. Translation gives CASSLGEGISNQPQHF. Looking up the rest from reference TRBV28 and TRBJ1-5 gives the full variable domain: DVKVTQSSRYLVKRTGEKVFLECVQDMDHENMFWYRQDPGLGLRLIYFSYDVKMKEKGDIPEGYSVSREKKERFSLILESASTNQTSMYLCASSLGEGISNQPQHFGDGTRLSIL.

The chain has TRBV7-2 and TRBJ2-7; 13 bases map to TRBD2. The CDR3 loop spans 19 amino acids. Germline CDR1 reads SGHTA; CDR2 reads FQGNSA. V was clipped by 1 base and J by 3 bases; unmatched bases: 12. For the CDR3, the DNA is TGTGCCAGCAGCTTAGACGTACTAGCGGGAGGGCCAGTCCGCTACGAGCAGTACTTC. This translates into CASSLDVLAGGPVRYEQYF. The full variable domain, its missing parts supplied by reference TRBV7-2 and TRBJ2-7, is GAGVSQSPSNKVTEKGKDVELRCDPISGHTALYWYRQSLGQGLEFLIYFQGNSAPDKSGLPSDRFSAERTGGSVSTLTIQRTQQEDSAVYLCASSLDVLAGGPVRYEQYFGPGTRLTVT.

This clonotype showed up many times. The gene calls are TRBV6-2 or TRBV6-3 and TRBJ1-2; no definite D call. Trimming stripped 2 bases from V and 2 bases from J, with 12 bases between. The V gene's germline CDR1 is MNHEY and CDR2 SVGEGT. This CDR3 region has 15 residues. CDR3 sequence (DNA): TGTGCCAGCAGTTACCGCAGCGAACACAACTATGGCTACACCTTC. This gives the protein CASSYRSEHNYGYTF.

This rearrangement joins TRBV10-3 to TRBJ2-2; no definite D call. CDR3 length equals 14 residues. Germline assignment: CDR1 ENHRY and CDR2 SYGVKD. V was trimmed by 3 bases and J by 3 bases, leaving 8 bases between them. CDR3 sequence (DNA): TGTGCCATCAGTGATCTCTCCGACACCGGGGAGCTGTTTTTT. Translated, it gives CAISDLSDTGELFF.

About this clonotype: It may be a read error: a sequence one base away is much more abundant. The chain employs TRBV28 and TRBJ2-7, with TRBD1 identical over 12 bases. There are 15 residues in the CDR3. Trimming at V came to 7 bases and at J to 9 bases, leaving 13 bases not matched to a gene. Germline CDR1 is MDHEN and CDR2 is SYDVKM. The CDR3 reads CASTPRGQGASGQYF. The DNA of the CDR3 is TGTGCCAGCACCCCAAGGGGACAGGGGGCAAGTGGGCAGTACTTC.